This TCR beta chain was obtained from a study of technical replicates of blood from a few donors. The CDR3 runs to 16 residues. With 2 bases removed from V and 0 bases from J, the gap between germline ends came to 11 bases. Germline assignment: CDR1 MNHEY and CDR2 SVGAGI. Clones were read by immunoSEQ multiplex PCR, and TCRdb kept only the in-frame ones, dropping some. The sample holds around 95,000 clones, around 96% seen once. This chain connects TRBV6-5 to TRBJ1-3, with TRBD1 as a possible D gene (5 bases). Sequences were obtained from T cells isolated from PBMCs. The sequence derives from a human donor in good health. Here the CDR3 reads CASSYGTGSSGNTIYF. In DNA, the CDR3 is TGTGCCAGCAGTTACGGCACAGGAAGCTCTGGAAACACCATATATTTT.